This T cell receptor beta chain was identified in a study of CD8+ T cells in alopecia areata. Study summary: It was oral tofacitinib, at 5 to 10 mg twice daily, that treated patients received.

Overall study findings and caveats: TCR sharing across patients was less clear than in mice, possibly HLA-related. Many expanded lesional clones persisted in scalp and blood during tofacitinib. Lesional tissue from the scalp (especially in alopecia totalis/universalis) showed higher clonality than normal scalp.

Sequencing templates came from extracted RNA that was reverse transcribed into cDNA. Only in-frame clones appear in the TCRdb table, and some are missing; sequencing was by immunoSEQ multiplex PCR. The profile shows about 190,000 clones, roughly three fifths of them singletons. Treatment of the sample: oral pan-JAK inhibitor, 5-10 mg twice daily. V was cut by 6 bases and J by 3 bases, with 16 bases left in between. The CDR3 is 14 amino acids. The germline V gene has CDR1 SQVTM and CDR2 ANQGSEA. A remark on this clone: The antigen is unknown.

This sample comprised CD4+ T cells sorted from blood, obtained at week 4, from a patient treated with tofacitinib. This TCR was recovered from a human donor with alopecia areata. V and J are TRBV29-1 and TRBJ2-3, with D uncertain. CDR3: CSVDGFLGTDTQYF. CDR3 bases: TGCAGCGTAGACGGATTCCTGGGGACAGATACGCAGTATTTT.